The 26 T cell receptor beta chains in this list originate from one sample, sequenced in a study of shared clonotypes between healthy human individuals. Here immunoSEQ multiplex PCR was the method, and the copy in TCRdb shows in-frame clones only, minus some. The sample lists about 2 million clones, about 94% occurring once. Naive CD8 cells comprised CD45RO-negative, CCR7-positively selected cells, excluding terminally differentiated effector memory CD45RA+ cells. The sample consisted of naive CD8+ T cells sorted from blood. Source of these receptors: a man younger than 30 in good health.

The CDR3 loop reads CSVPGDSHIGTEAFF. In DNA, the CDR3 is TGCAGCGTCCCTGGGGACTCACATATCGGGACTGAAGCTTTCTTT. The rearrangement joins TRBV29-1 to TRBJ1-1, with D maybe TRBD1 (5 bases). Between the trimmed V and J ends, which lost 6 bases and 5 bases, there was a span of 22 bases. Germline CDR1 is SQVTM and CDR2 is ANQGSEA. The CDR3 consists of 15 residues.

The count of this clone is one. The chain is built from TRBV12-5 and TRBJ2-1; TRBD2 matches 9 bases. The CDR3 covers 15 residues. V shed 6 bases and J 4 bases; nucleotides not matched to a gene: 7. Germline CDR1 LGHNT, CDR2 FRNRAP. The CDR3 region has the DNA TGTGCTAGTGGGGATAGCGGGGGACTTTACAATGAGCAGTTCTTC. As protein: CASGDSGGLYNEQFF.

The genes are TRBV7-9 and TRBJ2-2, with 8 bases that match TRBD1. J lost 6 bases, V lost 11 bases, and 5 bases had no gene match. Germline V gene sequence: CDR1 SEHNR, CDR2 FQNEAQ (reference sequence). CDR3 length: 12 residues. The CDR3: CAGRQGPGELFF. Here the CDR3 DNA reads TGTGCCGGAAGACAGGGGCCCGGGGAGCTGTTTTTT.

In the case of this clone: The same CDR3 also results from other DNA sequences found in this sample. Written as DNA, the CDR3 is TGTGCCAGCAGCGTAGTAGGGGGCTCCTACAATGAGCAGTTCTTC. It codes for CASSVVGGSYNEQFF. The genes are TRBV9 and TRBJ2-1; TRBD1 is a possible D gene (6 bases). Germline CDR1 SGDLS, CDR2 YYNGEE. This CDR3 has 15 amino acids. V was pared by 0 bases and J by 0 bases, with 7 bases between.

The chain is built from TRBV27 and TRBJ2-2; D not resolved. Germline V gene lookup returns CDR1 MNHEY and CDR2 SMNVEV (reference sequence). The CDR3 covers 14 residues. The V end lost 1 base, the J end lost 7 bases, and 10 bases lay between the germline ends. The CDR3 DNA reads as TGTGCCAGCAGTTTATTAGGTGGGGTCGGGGAGCTGTTTTTT. It translates to CASSLLGGVGELFF.

The genes are TRBV13 and TRBJ1-2, with a tentative D call TRBD1 (5 bases). V was cut by 5 bases and J by 3 bases, with 16 bases left in between. The V gene's germline CDR1 is PRHDT and CDR2 FYEKMQ (reference sequence). CDR3 length equals 15 residues. CDR3 amino acids: CASSPVGGEDYGYTF. CDR3 DNA: TGTGCCAGCAGCCCCGTGGGGGGGGAGGACTATGGCTACACCTTC.

The chain uses TRBV4-2 and TRBJ2-7; D uncertain. The CDR3 loop spans 13 amino acids. Trimming pared 0 bases from V and 7 bases from J, leaving 10 bases between. Germline CDR1 reads LGHNA; CDR2 reads YNFKEQ. CDR3 sequence reads: CASSQDKGWEQYF. DNA for the CDR3: TGTGCCAGCAGCCAAGATAAGGGTTGGGAGCAGTACTTC.

CDR3 in DNA: TGTGCCAGCAGCTTAGAGGGTAGCTTCGGCGAGCAGTACTTC. It encodes CASSLEGSFGEQYF. This sequence joins TRBV7-9 and TRBJ2-7; no firm D call. The ends were cut back, 1 base at V and 6 bases at J, with 13 bases in the middle. This CDR3 is built from 14 residues. The germline V gene has CDR1 SEHNR and CDR2 FQNEAQ (reference sequence).

This chain connects TRBV9 to TRBJ2-2; the match to TRBD2 covers 8 bases. The CDR3 covers 16 residues. The J segment lost 2 bases and the V segment lost 4 bases, leaving 7 bases of the junction unmatched. The germline CDR1 and CDR2 sequences are SGDLS and YYNGEE. DNA for the CDR3: TGTGCCAGCAGCCGAAGCGGGGGCCTTAACACCGGGGAGCTGTTTTTT. This gives the protein CASSRSGGLNTGELFF.

The V call is TRBV27, the J call TRBJ2-7; D is undetermined. Germline lookup yields CDR1 MNHEY and CDR2 SMNVEV (reference sequence). The CDR3 contains 13 residues. Trimming removed 2 bases at V and 4 bases at J, with 9 bases between. The CDR3 nucleotides are TGTGCCAGCAGTTTAGGGTATGGGTACGAGCAGTACTTC. Encoded protein: CASSLGYGYEQYF.

This chain's CDR3 is CASSYDRGYYEQYF. The CDR3 bases are TGTGCCAGCAGTTACGACAGGGGGTACTACGAGCAGTACTTC. The rearrangement joins TRBV6-5 to TRBJ2-7; 9 nucleotides match TRBD1. V lost 2 bases to trimming and J lost 3 bases; unmatched junction nucleotides: 2. CDR1 is MNHEY and CDR2 is SVGAGI in the germline V gene. CDR3 length equals 14 residues.

The CDR3 sequence is CASSILADGPYEQYF. The CDR3 DNA reads as TGTGCCAGTAGTATCCTCGCGGACGGGCCCTACGAGCAGTACTTC. The chain couples TRBV19 to TRBJ2-7; D remains ambiguous. From germline, CDR1 is LNHDA and CDR2 SQIVND (reference sequence). The CDR3 sequence is 15 residues long. V was cut by 3 bases and J by 2 bases, with 14 bases left in between.

This chain connects TRBV4-1 to TRBJ2-1; perhaps TRBD2 as D (6 bases). Trimming took off 1 base at V and 14 bases at J, with 18 bases between the two ends. CDR1 is MGHRA and CDR2 is YSYEKL in the germline V gene. The CDR3 is 14 amino acids. This chain's CDR3 is CASSQGEGSGEEFF. CDR3 coding DNA: TGCGCCAGCAGCCAAGGAGAAGGTAGCGGCGAGGAGTTCTTC.

The chain uses TRBV5-4 and TRBJ2-1, with TRBD2 matching over 14 bases. CDR1 and CDR2 (germline): SGHNT, YYREEE (reference sequence). The CDR3 is made up of 15 amino acids. J gave up 9 bases and V 4 bases, and 6 bases lay outside the gene matches. CDR3 DNA sequence: TGTGCCAGCAGCCCGGGACTAGCGGGAGTTTTTGAGCAGTTCTTC. Translating it yields CASSPGLAGVFEQFF.

The chain employs TRBV4-1 and TRBJ2-7, with D perhaps being TRBD1 or TRBD2 (5 bases each). V lost 5 bases, J lost 4 bases, and 18 bases lay in between. Germline assignment: CDR1 MGHRA and CDR2 YSYEKL. The CDR3 sequence is 15 residues long. The CDR3 region has the DNA TGCGCCAGCAGCACCAAGACCGGGACGGATTACGAGCAGTACTTC. It is translated as CASSTKTGTDYEQYF.

The gene calls are TRBV12-5 and TRBJ2-3; D gene ambiguous. With 6 bases removed from V and 3 bases from J, the gap between germline ends came to 4 bases. This CDR3 is 11 amino acids long. CDR1 is LGHNT, CDR2 FRNRAP, per germline. CDR3 sequence reads: CASGRTDTQYF. CDR3 in DNA: TGTGCTAGTGGACGAACAGATACGCAGTATTTT.

This sequence joins TRBV6-6 and TRBJ2-7; D is possibly TRBD2 (7 bases). Per the germline V gene, CDR1 is MNHNY and CDR2 is SVGAGI (reference sequence). The germline V and J ends were trimmed by 2 bases and 2 bases, with 13 bases remaining between them. This CDR3 has 15 amino acids. Here the CDR3 reads CASSYGPGGPYEQYF. CDR3 nucleotide sequence: TGTGCCAGCAGTTACGGCCCCGGGGGGCCCTACGAGCAGTACTTC.

About this clone: Sequence at one end of the junction differs from germline and may be a read error. The chain carries TRBV5-4 and TRBJ2-7; TRBD1 agrees at 10 bases. This CDR3 has 12 amino acids. Germline V gives CDR1 SGHNT, CDR2 YYREEE (reference sequence). The CDR3 DNA sequence: TGTGCCAGCAGCTCGGGACAGGGGAGGGATCCCTTC. Protein product: CASSSGQGRDPF. Combining the CDR3 with reference TRBV5-4 and TRBJ2-7 gives the whole variable domain ETGVTQSPTHLIKTRGQQVTLRCSSQSGHNTVSWYQQALGQGPQFIFQYYREEENGRGNFPPRFSGLQFPNYSSELNVNALELDDSALYLCASSSGQGRDPFGPGTRLTVT.

The chain is built from TRBV2 and TRBJ2-7; D call uncertain. CDR3 length equals 13 residues. V was trimmed by 2 bases and J by 4 bases, leaving 9 bases between them. Germline CDR1 is SNHLY and CDR2 is FYNNEI. CDR3 loop: CASSESYSYEQYF. The CDR3 DNA reads as TGTGCCAGCAGTGAATCGTATTCGTACGAGCAGTACTTC.

The gene calls are TRBV7-2 and TRBJ1-2; 9 bases are shared with TRBD1. CDR1 is SGHTA, CDR2 FQGNSA, per germline. The CDR3 totals 20 residues. Trimming cost V 0 bases and J 0 bases; bases outside gene matches: 14. CDR3 loop: CASSLARGTGQGFPNYGYTF. The CDR3 DNA follows: TGTGCCAGCAGCTTAGCAAGGGGTACGGGACAGGGTTTTCCTAACTATGGCTACACCTTC.

Only one count was recorded for this clone. CDR3 sequence: CAISESAVYGYTF. In DNA, the CDR3 is TGTGCCATCAGTGAGTCGGCAGTCTATGGCTACACCTTC. J is TRBJ1-2 and V is TRBV10-3; D remains ambiguous. This CDR3 region has 13 residues. The germline V gene has CDR1 ENHRY and CDR2 SYGVKD. V gave up 0 bases and J gave up 4 bases, with 6 bases separating them.

This clone has just one count. This chain joins TRBV5-6 and TRBJ1-4; D is unclear. V dropped 4 bases and J dropped 3 bases, with 13 bases sitting between them. The CDR3 runs 15 residues. The germline V gene has CDR1 SGHDT and CDR2 YYEEEE. The CDR3 DNA is TGTGCCAGCAGCGGGCCCCCGGACCCTAATGAAAAACTGTTTTTT. Protein product: CASSGPPDPNEKLFF.

The chain combines TRBV29-1 with TRBJ2-3, with 10 bases fitting TRBD1. CDR1 SQVTM and CDR2 ANQGSEA come from the germline V gene. Trimming removed 0 bases from V and 4 bases from J; junction bases left unmatched: 10. This CDR3 has 17 residues. CDR3 sequence: CSVEDYSDRGHPDTQYF. The CDR3 region has the DNA TGCAGCGTTGAAGATTACTCCGACAGGGGGCATCCAGATACGCAGTATTTT.

This chain uses TRBV28 with TRBJ2-7; perhaps TRBD2 as D (6 bases). The germline V gene has CDR1 MDHEN and CDR2 SYDVKM. Trimming removed 3 bases at V and 2 bases at J, with 11 bases between. CDR3 length equals 14 residues. For the CDR3, the DNA is TGTGCCAGCAGTTTGGGGACTCAGCCCTACGAGCAGTACTTC. Translation gives CASSLGTQPYEQYF.

The chain joins TRBV6-5 to TRBJ2-5, with 10 bases that match TRBD1. The V segment lost 4 bases and the J segment 4 bases; nucleotides outside the gene matches: 6. CDR3 size: 15 residues. Looked up from germline, CDR1 is MNHEY and CDR2 is SVGAGI. The CDR3 sequence: CASSSTGGAGETQYF. In nucleotides, the CDR3 is TGTGCCAGCAGTTCGACAGGGGGCGCGGGAGAGACCCAGTACTTC.

V gene TRBV5-1 combines with J gene TRBJ2-7; 7 nucleotides align to TRBD2. Germline V gene data show CDR1 as SGHRS and CDR2 as YFSETQ. The CDR3 sequence is 15 residues long. V lost 3 bases and J lost 0; bases outside the gene matches: 6. The CDR3 reads CASSSSGRGSYEQYF. The CDR3 DNA reads as TGCGCCAGCAGCTCCTCGGGGAGGGGCTCCTACGAGCAGTACTTC.